These 20 T cell receptor delta chains were all obtained from the same sample, sequenced in a study of Vδ1+ human thymocytes. No cognate antigen is known for these TCRs. Sequences come from RNA converted to cDNA by reverse transcription. Multiplex PCR used pooled V-gene forward primers and a constant-region reverse primer to amplify CDR3s. TCRdb reprocessed the multiplex PCR reads through CATT. The sample has over 45,000 delta-chain clones, about 16% seen once. Findings of the study overall: Thymic TRG and TRD repertoires appeared highly polyclonal, with Gaussian CDR3 length distributions.

The sample taken for sequencing was Vdelta1+ gamma-delta thymocytes from the thymus. Documented subset: FACS-sorted CD3+ TCRalphabeta- TCRVdelta1+ TCRVdelta2- thymocytes. These receptors originate from a girl under two years old who had congenital heart surgery.

The rearrangement uses TRDV1 and TRDJ1, with 12 positions matching TRDD3. The CDR3 totals 22 residues. Germline V gene sequence: CDR1 TSWWSYY, CDR2 QGS. Trimming cost V 8 bases and J 0 bases; bases outside gene matches: 25. CDR3 sequence reads: CALNSVGLLWGIREAYTDKLIF. CDR3 nucleotide sequence: TGTGCTCTTAACTCCGTTGGCCTACTCTGGGGGATACGCGAAGCATACACCGATAAACTCATCTTT.

The V call is TRDV1, the J call TRDJ1, with 10 bases aligning to TRDD3. CDR1 and CDR2 from the germline V gene are TSWWSYY and QGS. This CDR3 has 21 residues. The ends lost 0 bases at V and 0 bases at J; junction bases unmatched: 16. The DNA of the CDR3 is TGTGCTCTTGGGGAACTGAGTCCTACTCGCCCACTGGGGGATTACACCGATAAACTCATCTTT. Translated, it gives CALGELSPTRPLGDYTDKLIF.

The sample holds a few counts of this clone. The chain has TRDV1 and TRDJ1; D ambiguous. Trimming left V 1 base short and J 0 bases short, with 18 bases between. CDR1 TSWWSYY and CDR2 QGS come from the germline V gene. This CDR3 comprises 18 residues. CDR3 coding DNA: TGTGCTCTTGGGGAACCGATTCCCAAGTACCGGTACACCGATAAACTCATCTTT. It yields the protein CALGEPIPKYRYTDKLIF.

The chain combines TRDV1 with TRDJ1, with 10 bases lining up with TRDD3. V was clipped by 0 bases and J by 1 base; unmatched bases: 17. The germline CDR1 and CDR2 sequences are TSWWSYY and QGS. The CDR3 has 21 amino acids. This CDR3 is CALGELLYELGDWRSTDKLIF. DNA for the CDR3: TGTGCTCTTGGGGAACTACTCTACGAACTGGGGGATTGGAGGTCCACCGATAAACTCATCTTT.

The chain carries TRDV1 and TRDJ1; D remains ambiguous. Trimming took off 1 base at V and 3 bases at J, with 18 bases between the two ends. The germline gives CDR1 TSWWSYY, CDR2 QGS. This CDR3 spans 17 amino acids. CDR3 coding DNA: TGTGCTCTTGGGGAACAAAACCTAACACCAGGCGCCGATAAACTCATCTTT. Its translation: CALGEQNLTPGADKLIF.

A few counts support this clone. The V and J genes are TRDV1 and TRDJ1; the match to TRDD3 covers 11 bases. This CDR3 region has 18 residues. The V gene end was trimmed by 5 bases and the J gene end by 7 bases; junction bases not matched to a gene: 18. Per germline, CDR1 TSWWSYY and CDR2 QGS. As DNA, the CDR3 is TGTGCTCTTGGGACGCCTTGGGGGATACGAATAAACAAGAGTAAACTCATCTTT. Its protein product is CALGTPWGIRINKSKLIF.

The chain uses TRDV1 and TRDJ1; D is perhaps TRDD3 (5 bases). This CDR3 is 23 amino acids long. Deletions cut 5 bases from V and 0 bases from J, with 37 bases between. Germline V gives CDR1 TSWWSYY, CDR2 QGS. CDR3 in amino acids: CALGPTGTGGPQDLFMYTDKLIF. The CDR3 DNA reads TGTGCTCTTGGGCCCACGGGGACCGGGGGGCCCCAGGATCTCTTCATGTACACCGATAAACTCATCTTT.

This clone appeared a few times. This rearrangement joins TRDV1 to TRDJ1, with D perhaps TRDD3 (5 bases). The V end was cut by 4 bases, the J end by 0 bases, with 24 bases between. Germline lookup yields CDR1 TSWWSYY and CDR2 QGS. The CDR3 is made up of 19 amino acids. The CDR3 reads CALGGTFTGDGTYTDKLIF. In DNA, the CDR3 is TGTGCTCTTGGGGGGACTTTTACTGGTGACGGGACGTACACCGATAAACTCATCTTT.

This chain uses TRDV1 with TRDJ1; 11 bases are a match to TRDD3. V gave up 6 bases and J gave up 0 bases; unmatched junction bases: 21. The length of the CDR3 is 21 residues. CDR1 and CDR2 (germline): TSWWSYY, QGS. The CDR3 bases are TGTGCTCTTGGACACAGTGAGATCCCCTGGGGGATACCGGAGTACACCGATAAACTCATCTTT. Amino acid sequence: CALGHSEIPWGIPEYTDKLIF.

This clone was seen a few times. A junction boundary mismatches the germline segment, possibly from a read error. The rearrangement joins TRDV1 to TRDJ2, with TRDD3 matching 13 bases. CDR3 length: 25 residues. CDR1 and CDR2 (germline): TSWWSYY, QGS. Here the CDR3 DNA reads TGTGCTTTTGGGGAGGCCGAACGGCCCCTTACTGGGGGATACGCAGAGTGGTATTTGACAGCACAACTCTTCTTT. This translates into CAFGEAERPLTGGYAEWYLTAQLFF.

The rearrangement joins TRDV1 to TRDJ1, with 11 positions matching TRDD3. This CDR3 is 24 amino acids long. J gave up 0 bases and V 0 bases, and 24 bases lay outside the gene matches. Germline CDR1 is TSWWSYY and CDR2 is QGS. The CDR3 DNA follows: TGTGCTCTTGGGGAACTACTCCGATCCCTTCCTACTTTGGGGGATACGGGCGACACCGATAAACTCATCTTT. Translation gives CALGELLRSLPTLGDTGDTDKLIF.

The chain uses TRDV1 and TRDJ1; TRDD3 matches 7 bases. The CDR3 sequence is 16 residues long. The germline V gene encodes CDR1 TSWWSYY and CDR2 QGS. V gave up 0 bases and J gave up 0 bases; unmatched junction bases: 4. CDR3 bases: TGTGCTCTTGGGGAACTGGTGGATACGTACACCGATAAACTCATCTTT. This codes for CALGELVDTYTDKLIF.

The chain uses TRDV1 and TRDJ1, with 9 nucleotides matching TRDD3. Germline lookup yields CDR1 TSWWSYY and CDR2 QGS. This CDR3 is 15 amino acids long. V lost 6 bases, J lost 3 bases, and 8 bases stayed unmatched. The CDR3 here is CALGLGDMFADKLIF. In nucleotides, the CDR3 is TGTGCTCTTGGCTTGGGGGATATGTTCGCCGATAAACTCATCTTT.

This clone was counted only a few times. The J gene is TRDJ1, the V gene TRDV1; 11 bases agree with TRDD3. Unmatched junction bases numbered 18, after V lost 0 bases and J lost 0 bases. This CDR3 spans 22 amino acids. Germline loops: CDR1 TSWWSYY, CDR2 QGS. In nucleotides, the CDR3 is TGTGCTCTTGGGGAACTAGCAATCCTACGTAGACTGGGGGATAAGTACACCGATAAACTCATCTTT. Protein: CALGELAILRRLGDKYTDKLIF.

This clone was picked up a small number of times. The J gene is TRDJ1, the V gene TRDV1; 7 nucleotides line up with TRDD3. This CDR3 contains 22 residues. CDR1 and CDR2 (germline): TSWWSYY, QGS. Trimming took 0 bases from V and 2 from J; bases not matched to a gene: 24. CDR3 sequence (DNA): TGTGCTCTTGGGGAACTTTTCCTCGCAGGGGGGGATCTGAAGGGATTAACCGATAAACTCATCTTT. Translated, it gives CALGELFLAGGDLKGLTDKLIF.

In this sample, this clone turned up a few times. This chain uses TRDV1 with TRDJ1, with 10 bases lining up with TRDD3. Germline CDR1 and CDR2: TSWWSYY and QGS. CDR3 length: 22 amino acids. The trim removed 4 bases at V and 0 bases at J, leaving 23 bases unmatched. The CDR3 bases are TGTGCTCTTGGGGCTTTTCCTATCCTGGTCCGTGGGGGATACCCGTACACCGATAAACTCATCTTT. It yields the protein CALGAFPILVRGGYPYTDKLIF.

This clone was recorded only once. The chain recombines TRDV1 with TRDJ1, with 7 bases that match TRDD3. CDR3 length: 19 amino acids. Germline V CDR1 and CDR2: TSWWSYY, QGS. Trimming took 4 bases from V and 0 from J; bases not matched to a gene: 17. The CDR3 DNA sequence: TGTGCTCTTGGGGGGCCTCCCAAAGCCACTGGGGATTACACCGATAAACTCATCTTT. Residues: CALGGPPKATGDYTDKLIF.

This clone was detected only a few times. The chain uses TRDV1 and TRDJ1; D possibly corresponds to TRDD2 (6 bases). Per germline, CDR1 TSWWSYY and CDR2 QGS. V was pared by 3 bases and J by 0 bases, with 29 bases between. The CDR3 runs to 21 residues. As DNA, the CDR3 is TGTGCTCTTGGGGATGAGCCCCCTCCTACGGACCTCTTAGACAACACCGATAAACTCATCTTT. It is translated as CALGDEPPPTDLLDNTDKLIF.

This clone was seen at least ten times. The chain combines TRAV29/DV5 with TRDJ1; TRDD3 agrees at 9 bases. CDR3 length: 21 residues. Per the germline V gene, CDR1 is NSMFDY and CDR2 is ISSIKDK. The V segment lost 0 bases and the J segment 0 bases; nucleotides outside the gene matches: 21. The CDR3 nucleotides read TGTGCAGCAAGCGAGAAACCAGCGTATATGGGGGATATTGGGCACACCGATAAACTCATCTTT. Protein: CAASEKPAYMGDIGHTDKLIF.

The chain carries TRDV1 and TRDJ2; tentatively, D is TRDD2 or TRDD3 (9 bases each). The CDR3 contains 21 residues. Germline loops: CDR1 TSWWSYY, CDR2 QGS. Deletions cut 4 bases from V and 5 bases from J, with 32 bases between. CDR3 amino acids: CALGARPSYRLLGDKTAQLFF. CDR3 DNA sequence: TGTGCTCTTGGGGCCCGCCCTTCCTACCGCCTACTGGGGGACAAAACAGCACAACTCTTCTTT.